One and the same sample provided the 25 T cell receptor beta chains below, sequenced in a study of blood T cell repertoires in COVID-19. TCRdb's copy holds only in-frame clones and misses some; the assay was immunoSEQ multiplex PCR. The table records fewer than 350,000 clones, about nine tenths of them present only once. Material: peripheral blood. These receptors were obtained from a woman under 40 with COVID-19, enrolled during active disease.

The chain recombines TRBV6-1 with TRBJ1-6; the D is unclear. Trimming removed 1 base from V and 14 bases from J, with 15 bases in between. The CDR3 totals 14 residues. CDR1 is MNHNS, CDR2 SASEGT, per germline. The CDR3 DNA sequence: TGTGCCAGCAGTGAAGATCTCGGGAGGCCGGCCCTCCACTTT. This encodes CASSEDLGRPALHF.

J is TRBJ1-1 and V is TRBV5-1; 7 bases align to TRBD1. J gave up 1 base and V 4 bases, and 4 bases lay outside the gene matches. The CDR3 consists of 14 residues. Germline CDR1 SGHRS, CDR2 YFSETQ. CDR3 in amino acids: CASSADRANTEAFF. CDR3 DNA sequence: TGCGCCAGCAGCGCAGACAGGGCGAACACTGAAGCTTTCTTT.

The rearrangement joins TRBV3-1 (or the pseudogene TRBV3-2) to TRBJ1-1; possibly TRBD1 for D (6 bases). The CDR3 runs 14 residues. Germline lookup yields CDR1 LGHDT and CDR2 YNNKEL (reference sequence). Trimming took off 2 bases at V and 6 bases at J, with 13 bases between the two ends. CDR3: CASSQQGFWPEAFF. The CDR3, as DNA: TGTGCCAGCAGCCAACAGGGGTTTTGGCCTGAAGCTTTCTTT.

The V and J genes are TRBV28 and TRBJ2-1, with TRBD1 as a possible D gene (5 bases). CDR3 size: 15 residues. Between the trimmed V and J ends, which lost 1 base and 8 bases, there was a span of 15 bases. Germline CDR1 MDHEN, CDR2 SYDVKM. The CDR3 DNA sequence: TGTGCCAGCAGTTTATTTGGGGCCTGGTGGGATGAGCAGTTCTTC. Translating gives CASSLFGAWWDEQFF.

The gene calls are TRBV19 and TRBJ1-2, with a possible D match to TRBD1 (6 bases). This CDR3 comprises 14 residues. V lost 11 bases and J lost 4, with 20 bases in between. CDR1 and CDR2 (germline): LNHDA, SQIVND (reference sequence). This chain's CDR3 is CAGGPYGGSYGYTF. The CDR3 DNA follows: TGTGCCGGGGGCCCCTACGGAGGATCCTATGGCTACACCTTC.

The chain has TRBV11-2 and TRBJ1-5; D is unclear. This CDR3 region has 13 residues. Germline values: CDR1 SGHAT, CDR2 FQNNGV. Deletions cut 5 bases from V and 6 bases from J, with 11 bases between. CDR3 residues: CASSLSPGQPQHF. The CDR3 nucleotides are TGTGCCAGCAGCCTCAGCCCAGGTCAGCCCCAGCATTTT.

The chain combines TRBV3-1 (or the pseudogene TRBV3-2) with TRBJ2-3; 10 bases agree with TRBD1. Per the germline V gene, CDR1 is LGHDT and CDR2 is YNNKEL (reference sequence). Unmatched junction bases numbered 10, after V lost 1 base and J lost 3 bases. The CDR3 runs 18 residues. The CDR3 reads CASSQGPWGTGETDTQYF. CDR3 DNA: TGTGCCAGCAGCCAAGGACCTTGGGGGACAGGGGAGACAGATACGCAGTATTTT.

The chain uses TRBV4-2 and TRBJ2-7; D might be TRBD2 (6 bases). CDR3 size: 16 residues. V shed 2 bases and J shed 2 bases, with 16 bases lying between them. CDR1 is LGHNA and CDR2 is YNFKEQ in the germline V gene. This CDR3 reads CASSQRVPSVTYEQYF. The CDR3 region has the DNA TGTGCCAGCAGCCAACGAGTGCCTAGCGTAACCTACGAGCAGTACTTC.

V gene TRBV18 combines with J gene TRBJ1-6; D gene ambiguous. Between the trimmed V and J ends, which lost 3 bases and 6 bases, there was a span of 9 bases. The CDR3 consists of 14 residues. Germline CDR1 is KGHSH and CDR2 is LQKENI. CDR3 coding DNA: TGTGCCAGCTCACCGGGGAGGGTTAATTCACCCCTCCACTTT. This sequence encodes CASSPGRVNSPLHF.

The chain combines TRBV27 with TRBJ1-1; no reliable D call. Trimming pared 4 bases from V and 4 bases from J, leaving 7 bases between. Germline CDR1 is MNHEY and CDR2 is SMNVEV (reference sequence). The CDR3 is made up of 12 amino acids. Here the CDR3 DNA reads TGTGCCAGCAGTTGGGGAGGCACTGAAGCTTTCTTT. Its translation: CASSWGGTEAFF.

This clone was seen a single time. This chain links TRBV7-6 with TRBJ1-3; D gene unclear. This CDR3 is built from 16 residues. CDR1 is SGHVS and CDR2 is FNYEAQ in the germline V gene. Trimming pared 4 bases from V and 0 bases from J, leaving 13 bases between. CDR3 residues: CASSSPGVDSGNTIYF. The DNA for the CDR3 is TGTGCCAGCAGCTCCCCCGGGGTTGACTCTGGAAACACCATATATTTT.

This chain uses TRBV5-4 with TRBJ2-3, with 10 bases identical to TRBD2. The CDR3 length is 18 residues. Germline V gene lookup returns CDR1 SGHNT and CDR2 YYREEE (reference sequence). V was pared by 4 bases and J by 5 bases, with 16 bases of the junction left unmatched. The CDR3 region has the DNA TGTGCCAGCAGCCTAGACAGAGGACTAGCGGTTCGGATAGATACGCAGTATTTT. This sequence encodes CASSLDRGLAVRIDTQYF.

This rearrangement joins TRBV18 to TRBJ2-5; 7 positions match TRBD2. Germline loops: CDR1 KGHSH, CDR2 LQKENI. The CDR3 runs 15 residues. The trim removed 6 bases at V and 1 base at J, leaving 8 bases unmatched. As DNA, the CDR3 is TGTGCCAGCTCCTATCGTGGGGGGGTCCAAGAGACCCAGTACTTC. Its translation is CASSYRGGVQETQYF.

This clone was detected only a few times. V is TRBV7-9 and J is TRBJ2-2, with TRBD2 as a possible D gene (6 bases). The ends were cut back, 11 bases at V and 6 bases at J, with 16 bases in the middle. The length of the CDR3 is 13 residues. CDR1 and CDR2 (germline): SEHNR, FQNEAQ (reference sequence). Here the CDR3 DNA reads TGTGCCCTGAGGAGGGACGGGGCCGGGGAGCTGTTTTTT. Translating it yields CALRRDGAGELFF.

This chain's CDR3 is CASSWDKETYGYTF. Written as DNA, the CDR3 is TGTGCCAGCAGTTGGGACAAGGAGACCTATGGCTACACCTTC. The chain has TRBV2 and TRBJ1-2; D is perhaps TRBD1 (6 bases). This CDR3 has 14 amino acids. V lost 5 bases and J lost 4, with 14 bases in between. Germline V lookup: CDR1 SNHLY, CDR2 FYNNEI. Based on the CDR3 plus reference TRBV2 and TRBJ1-2, the full variable domain is EPEVTQTPSHQVTQMGQEVILRCVPISNHLYFYWYRQILGQKVEFLVSFYNNEISEKSEIFDDQFSVERPDGSNFTLKIRSTKLEDSAMYFCASSWDKETYGYTFGSGTRLTVV.

The V gene is TRBV5-4, the J gene TRBJ2-2; TRBD2 agrees at 10 bases. V lost 4 bases, J lost 6 bases, and 9 bases stayed unmatched. Germline CDR1 is SGHNT and CDR2 is YYREEE (reference sequence). The CDR3 is 16 amino acids. The CDR3, as DNA: TGTGCCAGCAGCCCCCTCAGCGGGGGGGGTCCCGGGGAGCTGTTTTTT. It specifies CASSPLSGGGPGELFF.

This chain connects TRBV28 to TRBJ2-7; D is perhaps TRBD1 (6 bases). The V end was cut by 2 bases, the J end by 4 bases, with 12 bases between. This CDR3 is 14 amino acids long. Looked up from germline, CDR1 is MDHEN and CDR2 is SYDVKM. The DNA of the CDR3 is TGTGCCAGCAGTTTAATTCGCAGGGGATACGAGCAGTACTTC. This translates into CASSLIRRGYEQYF.

The chain combines TRBV20-1 with TRBJ2-1; D is unclear. Between the trimmed V and J ends, which lost 3 bases and 6 bases, there was a span of 12 bases. The CDR3 consists of 13 residues. CDR1 DFQATT and CDR2 SNEGSKA come from the germline V gene (reference sequence). The CDR3 DNA is TGCAGTGCTAGTATCGACTCGCGCAATGAGCAGTTCTTC. Amino acid sequence: CSASIDSRNEQFF.

J is TRBJ1-1 and V is TRBV27; 7 bases align to TRBD1. Germline V gives CDR1 MNHEY, CDR2 SMNVEV (reference sequence). J was trimmed by 0 bases and V by 7 bases; bases with no gene match: 5. The CDR3 is 14 amino acids. In DNA, the CDR3 is TGTGCCAGCAAAGACAGGGTGGTGAACACTGAAGCTTTCTTT. Encoded protein: CASKDRVVNTEAFF.

This chain uses TRBV24-1 with TRBJ1-3; D is perhaps TRBD1 (6 bases). The germline V gene has CDR1 KGHDR and CDR2 SFDVKD. The CDR3 is 19 residues long. V lost 6 bases and J 0 bases, leaving 23 bases between the germline ends. The CDR3 sequence is CATSIFRTEHLVSGNTIYF. Here the CDR3 DNA reads TGTGCCACCAGTATCTTTCGGACAGAACACTTGGTCTCTGGAAACACCATATATTTT.

This clone was seen ten or more times. The CDR3 is CASSLEGADGDTIYF. DNA of the CDR3: TGTGCCAGCAGCTTGGAGGGTGCGGACGGAGACACCATATATTTT. The rearrangement uses TRBV7-9 and TRBJ1-3; D ambiguous. The CDR3 has 15 amino acids. CDR1 is SEHNR, CDR2 FQNEAQ, per germline (reference sequence). V dropped 3 bases and J dropped 8 bases, with 17 bases sitting between them.

The chain combines TRBV7-9 with TRBJ1-2; TRBD1 agrees at 11 bases. J gave up 1 base and V 4 bases, and 2 bases lay outside the gene matches. The CDR3 has 15 amino acids. Germline lookup yields CDR1 SEHNR and CDR2 FQNEAQ (reference sequence). The CDR3 here is CASSWTGGDNYGYTF. As DNA, the CDR3 is TGTGCCAGCAGCTGGACAGGGGGCGATAACTATGGCTACACCTTC.

The chain employs TRBV11-2 and TRBJ1-4; D is unclear. Trimming took 5 bases from V and 7 from J, leaving 8 bases between them. This CDR3 has 12 amino acids. The germline gives CDR1 SGHAT, CDR2 FQNNGV. The chain's CDR3 is CASSRYREKLFF. In DNA form, the CDR3 reads TGTGCCAGCAGCCGTTATCGTGAAAAACTGTTTTTT.

This clone has only one observation. The chain is built from TRBV5-4 and TRBJ2-3; perhaps TRBD2 as D (5 bases). In germline, CDR1 is SGHNT, CDR2 YYREEE (reference sequence). The CDR3 contains 15 residues. V was pared by 4 bases and J by 1 base, with 13 bases between. CDR3 protein: CASSPVPAGTDTQYF. The CDR3 DNA reads as TGTGCCAGCAGCCCTGTCCCAGCGGGCACAGATACGCAGTATTTT. The complete variable domain, with remaining parts taken from reference TRBV5-4 and TRBJ2-3, reads ETGVTQSPTHLIKTRGQQVTLRCSSQSGHNTVSWYQQALGQGPQFIFQYYREEENGRGNFPPRFSGLQFPNYSSELNVNALELDDSALYLCASSPVPAGTDTQYFGPGTRLTVL.

The chain has TRBV3-1 (or the pseudogene TRBV3-2) and TRBJ2-7; weak D call: TRBD1 (6 bases). CDR1 and CDR2 (germline): LGHDT, YNNKEL (reference sequence). The CDR3 is 13 residues long. The V end lost 4 bases, the J end lost 3 bases, and 10 bases lay between the germline ends. The CDR3 DNA follows: TGTGCCAGCAGCCCGAGACAGGTCTACGAGCAGTACTTC. This sequence encodes CASSPRQVYEQYF.